The entry that follows covers one T cell receptor (beta chain) sequence. The antigen is undetermined. The sample is drawn from a study of chemoradiotherapy in HPV16-positive cancers. The overall study: Functional T-cell assays on a couple of HPV16-positive patients' cells defined candidate HPV-specific clones and common TCR motifs. General observations from the study: HPV-specific T cells were functionally defined from only two HPV16-positive patients. Candidate HPV-specific clones and E7-related TCR motifs grew in tumor during treatment.

This CDR3 is built from 13 residues. J gave up 5 bases and V 5 bases, and 2 bases lay outside the gene matches. In germline, CDR1 is MDHEN, CDR2 SYDVKM. Only in-frame clones appear in the TCRdb table, and some are missing; sequencing was by immunoSEQ multiplex PCR. The sample yields around 3,500 clones, 60% to 85% seen once. Repertoires were sampled repeatedly during chemoradiotherapy. The source is a human donor with HPV-associated anogenital cancer. This chain joins TRBV28 and TRBJ2-2; 7 positions agree with TRBD1. This specimen was taken from a patient who underwent chemoradiotherapy. The DNA for the CDR3 is TGTGCCAGCAGTCCACAGGGGACCGGGGAGCTGTTTTTT. Protein: CASSPQGTGELFF.